Here is one T cell receptor (beta chain) with its context. Its target is unknown. This sample was taken from a study of spatial heterogeneity in lung cancer. The CDR3 runs 13 residues. The V gene lost 6 bases and the J gene lost 7 bases, with 13 bases spanning the gap. CDR1 and CDR2 (germline): DFQATT, SNEGSKA (reference sequence). TCRdb passed the 5' RACE reads through MiXCR, listing each CDR3 protein once. In the table there are around 89,000 distinct CDR3 sequences, less than 15% of which are singletons. Described time point: sample taken at primary tumor resection. No cells were sorted before sequencing. The whole RNA sequenced was extracted from tumor, nontumor lung or frozen PBMC. Donation came from 70 or so patients with untreated early-stage non-small cell lung cancer. The study, taken as a whole, reports: Resection saw ubiquitous expanded tumor TCRs appear in blood more than follow-up did.

This sample comprised PBMCs, obtained at surgery. V is TRBV20-1 and J is TRBJ1-6; TRBD1 is a possible D gene (5 bases). This TCR derives from a male donor with early-stage non-small cell lung cancer. Here the CDR3 DNA reads TGCAGTGCCGATCGGAGGGGCAATTCACCCCTCCACTTT. The encoded protein is CSADRRGNSPLHF.